These 14 T cell receptor beta chains originate from one sample sequenced in a study of blood T cell repertoires in COVID-19. Sequenced by immunoSEQ multiplex PCR; TCRdb stores in-frame clones only, minus some. This table has about 400,000 clones, roughly 90% appearing once. Sequenced: PBMCs or T cells enriched from blood (not recorded which). These receptors all stem from a woman in her forties with acute COVID-19.

This chain joins TRBV6-5 and TRBJ1-1; D remains unclear. Trimming pared 6 bases from V and 3 bases from J, leaving 14 bases between. The V gene's germline CDR1 is MNHEY and CDR2 SVGAGI. The CDR3 is made up of 14 amino acids. CDR3 sequence: CASRREIGYTEAFF. The CDR3 DNA is TGTGCCAGCAGGAGGGAGATTGGGTACACTGAAGCTTTCTTT.

The CDR3 bases are TGTGCCAGCAGCCCCAAGTTCCAGGGCACCTACAATGAGCAGTTCTTC. It is translated as CASSPKFQGTYNEQFF. V is TRBV3-1 (or the pseudogene TRBV3-2) and J is TRBJ2-1, with D perhaps TRBD1 (5 bases). Germline V gene data show CDR1 as LGHDT and CDR2 as YNNKEL (reference sequence). V was shortened by 4 bases and J by 2 bases, with 15 bases between the two germline ends. CDR3 length equals 16 residues.

V and J are TRBV6-5 and TRBJ2-1; tentatively, D is TRBD1 (5 bases). There are 14 residues in the CDR3. CDR1 and CDR2 (germline): MNHEY, SVGAGI. The germline V and J ends were trimmed by 7 bases and 5 bases, with 15 bases remaining between them. In nucleotides, the CDR3 is TGTGCCAGCATTTCTAGGGGCGCGAACAATGAGCAGTTCTTC. Protein: CASISRGANNEQFF.

The chain employs TRBV3-1 (or the pseudogene TRBV3-2) and TRBJ2-2; the D gene is possibly TRBD1 (6 bases). CDR3 length: 14 amino acids. Germline CDR1 and CDR2: LGHDT and YNNKEL (reference sequence). Trimming removed 4 bases from V and 8 bases from J, with 14 bases in between. For the CDR3, the DNA is TGTGCCAGCAGCCGTGAAATCAGGGGTGGGGAGCTGTTTTTT. Translation: CASSREIRGGELFF.

CDR3 region: CASSATSGDEQYF. For the CDR3, the DNA is TGTGCCAGCAGCGCGACTAGCGGGGACGAGCAGTACTTC. The chain couples TRBV11-2 to TRBJ2-7; 11 positions agree with TRBD2. CDR3 length equals 13 residues. The J segment lost 5 bases and the V segment lost 5 bases, leaving 2 bases of the junction unmatched. Germline V gene lookup returns CDR1 SGHAT and CDR2 FQNNGV.

The chain uses TRBV25-1 and TRBJ2-4; 9 bases map to TRBD2. The CDR3 length is 16 residues. With 3 bases clipped from V and 3 bases from J, the junction kept 6 bases outside the gene matches. Germline CDR1 reads MGHDK; CDR2 reads SYGVNS. This CDR3 is CASSEGVAGDKNIQYF. The CDR3 DNA follows: TGTGCCAGCAGTGAGGGCGTAGCGGGGGACAAAAACATTCAGTACTTC.

The rearrangement links TRBV7-8 to TRBJ1-1, with D uncertain. There are 14 residues in the CDR3. V was pared by 2 bases and J by 3 bases, with 10 bases between. Germline V lookup: CDR1 SGHVS, CDR2 FQNEAQ. The CDR3 bases are TGTGCCAGCAGCTTAATGGGCTTCGACACTGAAGCTTTCTTT. It encodes CASSLMGFDTEAFF. Based on the CDR3 plus reference TRBV7-8 and TRBJ1-1, the full variable domain is GAGVSQSPRYKVAKRGQDVALRCDPISGHVSLFWYQQALGQGPEFLTYFQNEAQLDKSGLPSDRFFAERPEGSVSTLKIQRTQQEDSAVYLCASSLMGFDTEAFFGQGTRLTVV.

The J gene is TRBJ2-7, the V gene TRBV2; D might be TRBD1 (6 bases). The CDR3 totals 15 residues. Germline-derived CDR1 and CDR2 are SNHLY and FYNNEI. V dropped 6 bases and J dropped 1 base, with 16 bases sitting between them. The CDR3 region has the DNA TGTGCCAGCAGGGGTACAGGGTACAGGTCCTACGAGCAGTACTTC. Translating it yields CASRGTGYRSYEQYF.

The genes are TRBV10-1 and TRBJ2-2, with TRBD1 matching 7 bases. Trimming took 6 bases from V and 5 from J; bases not matched to a gene: 6. The CDR3 has 14 residues. Per germline, CDR1 WNHNN and CDR2 SYGVQD (reference sequence). The CDR3 sequence is CASRGQAETGELFF. DNA for the CDR3: TGCGCCAGCAGAGGACAGGCGGAGACCGGGGAGCTGTTTTTT.

V usage is TRBV3-1 (or the pseudogene TRBV3-2) and J usage is TRBJ1-2, with D possibly TRBD1 on 6 matching bases. CDR1 is LGHDT and CDR2 is YNNKEL in the germline V gene (reference sequence). The CDR3 is 16 residues long. The V end lost 2 bases, the J end lost 8 bases, and 21 bases lay between the germline ends. Here the CDR3 DNA reads TGTGCCAGCAGCCAAAAAATGGGCAGGGGAGTGTGGGGCTACACCTTC. The encoded protein is CASSQKMGRGVWGYTF.

This clone has a handful of counts. This rearrangement joins TRBV3-1 (or the pseudogene TRBV3-2) to TRBJ1-6; D unresolved. The CDR3 is made up of 13 amino acids. Trimming removed 1 base at V and 9 bases at J, with 7 bases between. Germline V lookup: CDR1 LGHDT, CDR2 YNNKEL (reference sequence). The DNA of the CDR3 is TGTGCCAGCAGCCAAGGTAAAGCTTCACCCCTCCACTTT. This translates into CASSQGKASPLHF.

The chain joins TRBV5-1 to TRBJ1-1, with D uncertain. Germline lookup yields CDR1 SGHRS and CDR2 YFSETQ. V lost 4 bases to trimming and J lost 5 bases, with 12 bases between them. The CDR3 totals 13 residues. The CDR3, as DNA: TGCGCCAGCAGCCCCGATTTCGGGACTGAAGCTTTCTTT. Translation: CASSPDFGTEAFF.

The gene calls are TRBV6-5 and TRBJ1-4; possibly TRBD1 for D (6 bases). Trimming took off 7 bases at V and 6 bases at J, with 18 bases between the two ends. The germline gives CDR1 MNHEY, CDR2 SVGAGI. The CDR3 covers 15 residues. The CDR3 loop reads CASIKKGELDEKLFF. The CDR3 bases are TGTGCCAGCATCAAAAAGGGGGAGTTAGATGAAAAACTGTTTTTT.

The chain employs TRBV9 and TRBJ2-1, with TRBD2 matching over 9 bases. The length of the CDR3 is 15 residues. The V segment lost 4 bases and the J segment 8 bases; nucleotides outside the gene matches: 10. CDR1 and CDR2 (germline): SGDLS, YYNGEE. The CDR3 loop is CASSFSGGTRDEQFF. The CDR3 nucleotides read TGTGCCAGCAGCTTCAGCGGGGGGACTAGAGATGAGCAGTTCTTC.